The sequence of this T cell receptor beta chain was determined in a study of stem cell transplantation in POMP-related autoinflammatory disease. Study-level background: Pre-transplant patients had naive-skewed CD4+ T cells and few CD8+ T cells. Whole-study findings and limits: Unique TRB V-J gene pairings were limited in number in patients with PRAID. A trend toward lower repertoire diversity and greater clonality appeared in every analyzed T-cell subset of PRAID patients.

The protocol was immunoSEQ multiplex PCR, while the TCRdb copy is restricted to in-frame clones and leaves out a portion. This sample has approximately 30,000 clones, with 80% to 90% found just once. Germline V gene sequence: CDR1 DFQATT, CDR2 SNEGSKA (reference sequence). The length of the CDR3 is 11 residues. The V and J ends lost 3 bases and 9 bases respectively, with 9 bases between them. PRAID combined immunodeficiency and autoinflammation. With regard to this clone: Its antigen is not identified.

The sequencing here drew on CD4+ T cells from PBMCs, taken before stem cell transplantation. The clonotype comes from a human donor with POMP-related autoinflammation and immune dysregulation (PRAID). The chain uses TRBV20-1 and TRBJ2-1; D could derive from TRBD1 or TRBD2 (5 bases each). DNA for the CDR3: TGCAGTGCTAGGTGGGACGTTGAGCAGTTCTTC. Protein product: CSARWDVEQFF.